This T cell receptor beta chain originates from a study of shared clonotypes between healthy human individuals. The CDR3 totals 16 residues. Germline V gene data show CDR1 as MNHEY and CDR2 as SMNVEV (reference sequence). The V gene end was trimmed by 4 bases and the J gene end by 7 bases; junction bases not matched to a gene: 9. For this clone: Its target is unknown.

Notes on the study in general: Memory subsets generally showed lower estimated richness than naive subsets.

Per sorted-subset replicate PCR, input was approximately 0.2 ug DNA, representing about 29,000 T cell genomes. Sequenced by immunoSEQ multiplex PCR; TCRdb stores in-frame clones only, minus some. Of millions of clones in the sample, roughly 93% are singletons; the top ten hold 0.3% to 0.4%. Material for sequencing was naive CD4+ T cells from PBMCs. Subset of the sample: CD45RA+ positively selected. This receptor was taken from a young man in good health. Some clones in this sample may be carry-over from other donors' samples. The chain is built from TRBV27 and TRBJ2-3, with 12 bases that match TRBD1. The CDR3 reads CASSSIRDRGPNTQYF. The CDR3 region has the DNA TGTGCCAGCAGTTCTATCCGGGACAGGGGGCCGAATACGCAGTATTTT.